The 24 T cell receptor beta chains below were found in one sample sequenced in a study of blood T cells in healthy people across ages. Using a J-beta primer mix together with a sample-barcoded 5' primer, a second PCR was run for roughly 7 to 11 cycles. TCRdb reprocessed the 5' RACE reads with MiXCR, giving one entry per CDR3 protein. The sample contains 1.8 million or so distinct CDR3 sequences, 30% to 40% of which appear only once. Sequenced material: blood. The origin of the receptors is a human donor in good health.

The V gene is TRBV6-1, the J gene TRBJ1-2; D is undetermined. This CDR3 contains 12 residues. Per germline, CDR1 MNHNS and CDR2 SASEGT. The V and J ends lost 0 bases and 8 bases respectively, with 7 bases between them. CDR3 amino acids: CASSEATGGYTF. CDR3 in DNA: TGTGCCAGCAGTGAAGCGACGGGGGGCTACACCTTC.

This clonotype was recorded once. A much larger clone lies one base from this, so it may be a read error. This chain joins TRBV7-9 and TRBJ1-4; perhaps TRBD1 as D (6 bases). The germline CDR1 and CDR2 sequences are SEHNR and FQNEAQ (reference sequence). The CDR3 contains 15 residues. The CDR3 bases are TGTGCCAGCAGCTTAGATGGGACAACTAATGAAGAACTGTTTTTT. This codes for CASSLDGTTNEELFF. The variable domain in full, completed from reference TRBV7-9 and TRBJ1-4, reads DTGVSQNPRHKITKRGQNVTFRCDPISEHNRLYWYRQTLGQGPEFLTYFQNEAQLEKSRLLSDRFSAERPKGSFSTLEIQRTEQGDSAMYLCASSLDGTTNEELFFGSGTQLSVL.

This clonotype appeared a few times. The CDR3 DNA reads as TGTGCCAGCAGCTTAGGTGGGGTAGGCACGGATGAGCAGTTCTTC. This sequence encodes CASSLGGVGTDEQFF. The chain couples TRBV11-2 to TRBJ2-1; D not certain. Trimming left V 1 base short and J 8 bases short, with 15 bases between. Germline V lookup: CDR1 SGHAT, CDR2 FQNNGV. CDR3 length: 15 amino acids.

Remarks on this clonotype: An end of the junction does not agree with germline; a read error may underlie this. DNA of the CDR3: TGTACCAGCAGTTTAGGAGAAGGGCTGTATGGCTACACCTTC. It is translated as CTSSLGEGLYGYTF. The chain couples TRBV28 to TRBJ1-2; no clear D. The CDR3 length is 14 residues. Germline assignment: CDR1 MDHEN and CDR2 SYDVKM.

This clonotype was observed once. J is TRBJ2-1 and V is TRBV7-9; tentative D call: TRBD2 (5 bases). CDR1 is SEHNR and CDR2 is FQNEAQ in the germline V gene (reference sequence). V was clipped by 4 bases and J by 0 bases, with 13 bases between them. The CDR3 runs 16 residues. This CDR3 reads CASSSSVGSSYNEQFF. The CDR3 DNA reads as TGTGCCAGCAGCTCCTCGGTAGGGAGCTCCTACAATGAGCAGTTCTTC.

This clonotype was seen only a few times. The CDR3 DNA reads TGTGCCAGCAGTTTATTCTTAAGTGTTGGGACTTACAATGAGCAGTTCTTC. Its protein product is CASSLFLSVGTYNEQFF. The chain couples TRBV28 to TRBJ2-1; perhaps TRBD2 as D (6 bases). The CDR3 runs 17 residues. Germline V CDR1 and CDR2: MDHEN, SYDVKM. V dropped 1 base and J dropped 4 bases, with 17 bases sitting between them.

This clonotype was counted only a few times. This chain links TRBV7-8 with TRBJ2-5; possibly TRBD2 for D (6 bases). The germline V gene has CDR1 SGHVS and CDR2 FQNEAQ. The V and J ends lost 1 base and 3 bases respectively, with 12 bases between them. The CDR3 has 15 amino acids. The CDR3 coding sequence is TGTGCCAGCAGCTTAGATTATACGGGGGAAGAGACCCAGTACTTC. Translating it yields CASSLDYTGEETQYF.

With respect to this clonotype: Mismatch with germline at one junction end may stem from a read error. The chain employs TRBV6-6 and TRBJ1-2; maybe TRBD1 (6 bases). CDR3 length equals 14 residues. Germline CDR1 MNHNY, CDR2 SVGAGI (reference sequence). Written as DNA, the CDR3 is TGTGTCAGCAGGTCGCAAGAGACAGGAGTTGGCTACACCTTC. Protein: CVSRSQETGVGYTF.

The rearrangement uses TRBV10-3 and TRBJ2-1; 12 nucleotides line up with TRBD2. CDR1 ENHRY and CDR2 SYGVKD come from the germline V gene. CDR3 length: 16 amino acids. The junction had 12 bases not matched to a gene; V was cut back by 6 bases and J by 9 bases. As DNA, the CDR3 is TGTGCCATCAGCCCTAGCGGGGGGGATGACGAAGGTGAGCAGTTCTTC. This sequence encodes CAISPSGGDDEGEQFF.

This sequence joins TRBV6-4 and TRBJ2-1; tentatively, D is TRBD2 (6 bases). This CDR3 region has 15 residues. Germline values: CDR1 MRHNA, CDR2 SNTAGT. The V end lost 6 bases, the J end lost 1 base, and 13 bases lay between the germline ends. In DNA form, the CDR3 reads TGTGCCAGCAGACGGGACTTCCAGTCCTACAATGAGCAGTTCTTC. Translating gives CASRRDFQSYNEQFF.

The rearrangement joins TRBV9 to TRBJ2-7; D may be TRBD1 or TRBD2 (5 bases each). CDR3 length: 15 residues. From germline, CDR1 is SGDLS and CDR2 YYNGEE. Trimming stripped 0 bases from V and 2 bases from J, with 12 bases between. The CDR3 here is CASSVEAGSTYEQYF. As DNA, the CDR3 is TGTGCCAGCAGCGTAGAGGCAGGGAGCACCTACGAGCAGTACTTC.

The chain combines TRBV5-8 with TRBJ2-1, with D perhaps being TRBD1 or TRBD2 (5 bases each). Trimming took 7 bases from V and 4 from J, leaving 12 bases between them. Germline assignment: CDR1 SGHTS and CDR2 YDEGEE. CDR3 size: 13 residues. The CDR3 nucleotides read TGTGCCAGCGAAGGGACCGATTACAATGAGCAGTTCTTC. Translating gives CASEGTDYNEQFF.

This clonotype showed up just a few times. In nucleotides, the CDR3 is TGTGCCATCAGTCCTCAGGTTGGGGATCAGCCCCAGCATTTT. It codes for CAISPQVGDQPQHF. The chain is built from TRBV10-3 and TRBJ1-5; D unclear. V was trimmed by 5 bases and J by 5 bases, leaving 13 bases between them. This CDR3 comprises 14 residues. Per germline, CDR1 ENHRY and CDR2 SYGVKD.

This chain links TRBV12-3 or TRBV12-4 with TRBJ1-2; no definite D call. The CDR3 loop spans 11 amino acids. The V end was cut by 10 bases, the J end by 8 bases, with 14 bases between. CDR3 coding DNA: TGTGCCATCCGCGGGGTCTACGGCTACACCTTC. This translates into CAIRGVYGYTF.

This clonotype was recorded many times. V gene TRBV20-1 combines with J gene TRBJ2-1; D is perhaps TRBD2 (5 bases). The CDR3 loop spans 12 amino acids. Trimming removed 3 bases at V and 3 bases at J, with 6 bases between. Per germline, CDR1 DFQATT and CDR2 SNEGSKA (reference sequence). The CDR3 nucleotides read TGCAGTGCTAGCGGGGTCTACAATGAGCAGTTCTTC. Translating it yields CSASGVYNEQFF.

CDR3 protein: CASSFSGGERPGYTF. The DNA of the CDR3 is TGTGCCAGCAGCTTCTCAGGGGGCGAGCGTCCTGGCTACACCTTC. V and J are TRBV7-9 and TRBJ1-2; TRBD1 agrees at 8 bases. Germline V gene data show CDR1 as SEHNR and CDR2 as FQNEAQ (reference sequence). V lost 3 bases, J lost 7 bases, and 10 bases stayed unmatched. The CDR3 length is 15 residues.

This clonotype has only a few counts. The chain is built from TRBV4-3 and TRBJ2-2; 9 bases align to TRBD1. The V gene end was trimmed by 4 bases and the J gene end by 6 bases; junction bases not matched to a gene: 3. The CDR3 contains 14 residues. Germline V gene lookup returns CDR1 LGHNA and CDR2 YSLEER. In DNA, the CDR3 is TGCGCCAGCAGCCTCTGGACAGGGGCCGGGGAGCTGTTTTTT. This sequence encodes CASSLWTGAGELFF.

The gene calls are TRBV30 and TRBJ1-1; 7 bases are a match to TRBD1. The length of the CDR3 is 13 residues. Germline values: CDR1 GTSNPN, CDR2 SVGIG (reference sequence). V was clipped by 2 bases and J by 10 bases; unmatched bases: 10. The CDR3 is CAWSPGGPLGAFF. DNA of the CDR3: TGTGCCTGGAGTCCAGGGGGACCATTGGGAGCTTTCTTT.

This rearrangement joins TRBV11-2 to TRBJ1-2; D is ambiguous. Trimming stripped 7 bases from V and 0 bases from J, with 9 bases between. The germline V gene has CDR1 SGHAT and CDR2 FQNNGV. The CDR3 is 13 amino acids. The CDR3 nucleotides read TGTGCCAGCACTACAACATCTAACTATGGCTACACCTTC. It translates to CASTTTSNYGYTF.

The chain joins TRBV2 to TRBJ1-5, with a possible D match to TRBD1 (5 bases). The CDR3 is 15 amino acids. Germline V gene data show CDR1 as SNHLY and CDR2 as FYNNEI. The V end lost 4 bases, the J end lost 5 bases, and 15 bases lay between the germline ends. The CDR3 bases are TGTGCCAGCAGTGGCGCGGGGGGACCCTATCAGCCCCAGCATTTT. Amino acid sequence: CASSGAGGPYQPQHF.

This clonotype occurred once. V gene TRBV11-1 combines with J gene TRBJ1-1; 7 positions agree with TRBD1. Germline V gene lookup returns CDR1 SGHAT and CDR2 FQDESV (reference sequence). V lost 6 bases to trimming and J lost 0 bases; unmatched junction nucleotides: 10. There are 16 residues in the CDR3. CDR3 nucleotide sequence: TGTGCCAGCAGTCTCGGACAGGAACTCCTGAACACTGAAGCTTTCTTT. It specifies CASSLGQELLNTEAFF.

The chain is built from TRBV21-1 and TRBJ2-6; the D segment call TRBD1 is taken from the table without a DNA check. TRBV21-1 has pseudogene status. The CDR3 totals 17 residues. In DNA, the CDR3 is TGTGCCAGCATTCCGACAGGGTCCTCCTCTGGGGCCAACGTCCTGACTTTC. As protein: CASIPTGSSSGANVLTF.

The V gene is TRBV12-3 or TRBV12-4, the J gene TRBJ2-7; no clear D gene. The CDR3 spans 16 residues. Trimming removed 1 base from V and 4 bases from J, with 17 bases in between. The CDR3, as DNA: TGTGCCAGCAGTTTAGAATGGGGTTTAAGAGCTTACGAGCAGTACTTC. Translation: CASSLEWGLRAYEQYF.

The chain combines TRBV4-1 with TRBJ1-2; D is uncertain. The CDR3 spans 17 residues. Germline CDR1 is MGHRA and CDR2 is YSYEKL. V shed 4 bases and J shed 1 base, with 19 bases lying between them. The CDR3 DNA reads as TGCGCCAGCAGCCCAGACGCGTACGGACGTAATAACTATGGCTACACCTTC. As protein: CASSPDAYGRNNYGYTF.